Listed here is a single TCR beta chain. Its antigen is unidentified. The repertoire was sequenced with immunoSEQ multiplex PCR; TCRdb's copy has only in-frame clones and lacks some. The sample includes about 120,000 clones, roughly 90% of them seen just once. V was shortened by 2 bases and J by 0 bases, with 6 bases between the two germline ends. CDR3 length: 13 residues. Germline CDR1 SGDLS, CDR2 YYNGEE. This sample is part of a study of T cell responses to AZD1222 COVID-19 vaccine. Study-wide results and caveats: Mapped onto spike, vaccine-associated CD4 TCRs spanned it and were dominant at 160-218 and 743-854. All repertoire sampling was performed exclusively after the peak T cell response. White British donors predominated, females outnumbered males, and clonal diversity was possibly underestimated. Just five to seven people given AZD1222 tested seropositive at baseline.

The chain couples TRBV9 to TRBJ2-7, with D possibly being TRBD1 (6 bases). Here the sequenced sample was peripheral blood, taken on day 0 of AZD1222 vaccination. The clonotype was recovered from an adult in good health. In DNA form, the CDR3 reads TGTGCCAGCAGCGTGGACAGCTCCTACGAGCAGTACTTC. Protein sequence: CASSVDSSYEQYF.